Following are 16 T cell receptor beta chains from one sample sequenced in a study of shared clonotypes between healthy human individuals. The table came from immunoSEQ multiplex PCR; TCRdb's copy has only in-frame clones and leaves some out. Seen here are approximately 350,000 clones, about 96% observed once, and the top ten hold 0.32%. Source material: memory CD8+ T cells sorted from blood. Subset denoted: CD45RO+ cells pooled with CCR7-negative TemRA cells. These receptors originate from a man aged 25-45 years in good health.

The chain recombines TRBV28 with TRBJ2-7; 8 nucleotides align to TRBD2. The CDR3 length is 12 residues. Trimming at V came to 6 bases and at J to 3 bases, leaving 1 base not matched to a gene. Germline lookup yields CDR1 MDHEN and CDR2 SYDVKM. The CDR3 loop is CASRLADYEQYF. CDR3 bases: TGTGCCAGCAGACTAGCGGACTACGAGCAGTACTTC.

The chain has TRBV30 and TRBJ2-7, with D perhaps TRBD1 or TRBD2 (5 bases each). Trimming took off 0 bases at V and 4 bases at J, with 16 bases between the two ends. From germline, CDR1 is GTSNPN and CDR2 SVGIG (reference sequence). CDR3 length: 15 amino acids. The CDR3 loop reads CAWSVGWGKAYEQYF. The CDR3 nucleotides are TGTGCCTGGAGTGTCGGATGGGGGAAGGCTTACGAGCAGTACTTC.

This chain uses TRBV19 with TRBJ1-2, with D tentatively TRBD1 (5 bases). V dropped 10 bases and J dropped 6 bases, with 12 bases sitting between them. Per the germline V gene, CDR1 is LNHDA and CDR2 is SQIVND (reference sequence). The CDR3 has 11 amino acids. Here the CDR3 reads CATQGANGYTF. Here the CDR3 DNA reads TGTGCCACCCAGGGAGCCAATGGCTACACCTTC.

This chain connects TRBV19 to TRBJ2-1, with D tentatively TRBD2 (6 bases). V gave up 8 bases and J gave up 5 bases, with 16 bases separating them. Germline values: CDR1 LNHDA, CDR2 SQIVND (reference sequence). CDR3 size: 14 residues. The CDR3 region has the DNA TGTGCCAGTTCGACCGGGCGGAGGGACAATGAGCAGTTCTTC. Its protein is CASSTGRRDNEQFF.

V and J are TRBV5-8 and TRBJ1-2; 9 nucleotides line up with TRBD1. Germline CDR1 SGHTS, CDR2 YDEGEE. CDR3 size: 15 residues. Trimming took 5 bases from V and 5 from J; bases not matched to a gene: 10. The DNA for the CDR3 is TGTGCCAGCAGACATCCGGGACAGGGAAGATATGGCTACACCTTC. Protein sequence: CASRHPGQGRYGYTF. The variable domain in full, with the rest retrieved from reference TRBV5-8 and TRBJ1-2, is EAGVTQSPTHLIKTRGQQATLRCSPISGHTSVYWYQQALGLGLQFLLWYDEGEERNRGNFPPRFSGRQFPNYSSELNVNALELEDSALYLCASRHPGQGRYGYTFGSGTRLTVV.

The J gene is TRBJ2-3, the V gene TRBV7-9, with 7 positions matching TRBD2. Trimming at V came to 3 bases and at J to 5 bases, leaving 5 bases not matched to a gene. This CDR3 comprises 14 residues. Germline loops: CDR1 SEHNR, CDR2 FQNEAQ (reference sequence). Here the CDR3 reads CASSFRVAGDTQYF. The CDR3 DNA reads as TGTGCCAGCAGCTTCCGAGTAGCGGGAGATACGCAGTATTTT.

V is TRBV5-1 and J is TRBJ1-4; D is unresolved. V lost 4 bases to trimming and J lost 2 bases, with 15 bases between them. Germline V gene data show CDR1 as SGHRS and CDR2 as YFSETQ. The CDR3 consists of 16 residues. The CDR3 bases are TGCGCCAGCAGCCCGAACGTGCTATCGACTAATGAAAAACTGTTTTTT. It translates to CASSPNVLSTNEKLFF.

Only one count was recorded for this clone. CDR3 sequence reads: CATSRDLTSGKDEQYF. The CDR3 nucleotides are TGTGCCACCAGCAGAGACCTGACTAGCGGGAAAGACGAGCAGTACTTC. This sequence joins TRBV15 and TRBJ2-7; TRBD2 matches 11 bases. J was trimmed by 5 bases and V by 0 bases; bases with no gene match: 6. The CDR3 has 16 amino acids. Germline CDR1 reads LNHNV; CDR2 reads YYDKDF (reference sequence).

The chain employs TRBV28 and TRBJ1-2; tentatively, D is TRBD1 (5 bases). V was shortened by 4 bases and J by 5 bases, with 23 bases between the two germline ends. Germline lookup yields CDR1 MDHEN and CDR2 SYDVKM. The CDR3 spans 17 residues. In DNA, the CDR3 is TGTGCCAGCAGTTACCCCTTAACTCCCGACAGAAGATATGGCTACACCTTC. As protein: CASSYPLTPDRRYGYTF.

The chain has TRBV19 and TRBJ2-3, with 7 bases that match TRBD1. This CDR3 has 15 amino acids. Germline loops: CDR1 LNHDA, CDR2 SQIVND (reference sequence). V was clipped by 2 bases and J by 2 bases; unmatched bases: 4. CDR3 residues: CASSITTGPTDTQYF. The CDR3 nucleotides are TGTGCCAGTAGTATAACGACAGGGCCCACAGATACGCAGTATTTT.

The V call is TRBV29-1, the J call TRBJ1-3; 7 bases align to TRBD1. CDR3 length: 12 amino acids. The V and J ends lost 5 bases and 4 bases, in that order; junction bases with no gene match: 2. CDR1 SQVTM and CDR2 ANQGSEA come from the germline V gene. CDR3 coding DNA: TGCAGCGTTAGACAGGGAGGAAACACCATATATTTT. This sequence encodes CSVRQGGNTIYF.

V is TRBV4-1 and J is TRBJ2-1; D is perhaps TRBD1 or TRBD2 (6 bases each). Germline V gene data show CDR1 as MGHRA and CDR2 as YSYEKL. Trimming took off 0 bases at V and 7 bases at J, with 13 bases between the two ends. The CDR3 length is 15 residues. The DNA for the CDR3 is TGCGCCAGCAGCCAAGATCTTCTAGGGGGGAATGAGCAGTTCTTC. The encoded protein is CASSQDLLGGNEQFF.

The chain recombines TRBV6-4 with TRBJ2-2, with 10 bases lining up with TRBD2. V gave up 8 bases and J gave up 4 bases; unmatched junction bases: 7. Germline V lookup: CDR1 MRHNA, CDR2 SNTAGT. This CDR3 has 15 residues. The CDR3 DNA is TGTGCCAGCGGGAGACTAGCGGGTCCCACCGGGGAGCTGTTTTTT. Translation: CASGRLAGPTGELFF.

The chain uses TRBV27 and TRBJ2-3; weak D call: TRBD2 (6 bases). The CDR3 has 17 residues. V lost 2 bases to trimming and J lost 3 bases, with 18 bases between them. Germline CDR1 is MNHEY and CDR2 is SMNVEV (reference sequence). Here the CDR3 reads CASSLRSGTFATDTQYF. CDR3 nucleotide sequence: TGTGCCAGCAGTTTACGGTCCGGGACTTTTGCAACAGATACGCAGTATTTT.

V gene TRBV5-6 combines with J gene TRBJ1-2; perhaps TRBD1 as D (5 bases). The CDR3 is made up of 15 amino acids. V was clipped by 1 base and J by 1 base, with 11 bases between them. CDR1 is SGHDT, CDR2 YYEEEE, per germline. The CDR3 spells CASSLTGTGNYGYTF. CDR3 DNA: TGTGCCAGCAGCTTGACCGGGACGGGTAACTATGGCTACACCTTC. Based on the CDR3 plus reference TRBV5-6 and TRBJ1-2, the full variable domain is DAGVTQSPTHLIKTRGQQVTLRCSPKSGHDTVSWYQQALGQGPQFIFQYYEEEERQRGNFPDRFSGHQFPNYSSELNVNALLLGDSALYLCASSLTGTGNYGYTFGSGTRLTVV.

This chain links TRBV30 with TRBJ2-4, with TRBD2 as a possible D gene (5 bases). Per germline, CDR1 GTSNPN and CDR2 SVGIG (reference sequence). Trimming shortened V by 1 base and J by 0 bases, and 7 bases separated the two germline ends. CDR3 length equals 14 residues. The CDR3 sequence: CAWSGELAKNIQYF. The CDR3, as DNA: TGTGCCTGGAGTGGGGAGTTAGCCAAAAACATTCAGTACTTC.